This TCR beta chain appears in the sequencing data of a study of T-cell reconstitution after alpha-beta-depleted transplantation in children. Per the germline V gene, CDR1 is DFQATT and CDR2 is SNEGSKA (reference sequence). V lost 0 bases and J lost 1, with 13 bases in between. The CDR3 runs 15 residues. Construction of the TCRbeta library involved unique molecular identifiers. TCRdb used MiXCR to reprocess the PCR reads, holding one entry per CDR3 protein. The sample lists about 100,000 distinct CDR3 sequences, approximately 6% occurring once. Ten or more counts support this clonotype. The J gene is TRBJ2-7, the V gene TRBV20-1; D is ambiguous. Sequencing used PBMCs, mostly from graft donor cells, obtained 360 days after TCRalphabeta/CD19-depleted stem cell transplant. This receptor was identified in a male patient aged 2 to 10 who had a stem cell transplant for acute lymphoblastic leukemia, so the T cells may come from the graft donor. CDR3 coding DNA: TGCAGTGCTAGAGATTTTATCGACCCGTCCTACGAGCAGTACTTC. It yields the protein CSARDFIDPSYEQYF.